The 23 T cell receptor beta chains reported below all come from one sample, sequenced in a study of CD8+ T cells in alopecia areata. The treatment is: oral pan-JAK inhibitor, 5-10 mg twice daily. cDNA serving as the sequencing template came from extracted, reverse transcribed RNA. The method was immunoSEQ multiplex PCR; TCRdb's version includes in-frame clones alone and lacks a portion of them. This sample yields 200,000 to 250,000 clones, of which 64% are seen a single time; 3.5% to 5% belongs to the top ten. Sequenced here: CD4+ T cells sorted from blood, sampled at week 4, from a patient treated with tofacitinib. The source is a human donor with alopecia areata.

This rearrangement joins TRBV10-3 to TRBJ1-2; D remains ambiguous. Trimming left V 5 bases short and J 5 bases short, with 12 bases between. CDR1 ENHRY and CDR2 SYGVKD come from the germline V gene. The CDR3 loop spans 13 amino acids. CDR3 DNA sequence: TGTGCCATCAGTAGAGAGGAGGCTTATGGCTACACCTTC. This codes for CAISREEAYGYTF.

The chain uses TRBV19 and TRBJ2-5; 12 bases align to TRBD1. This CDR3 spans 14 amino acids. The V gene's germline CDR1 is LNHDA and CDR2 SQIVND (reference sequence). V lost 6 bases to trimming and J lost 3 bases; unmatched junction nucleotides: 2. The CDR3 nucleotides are TGTGCCAGTAGGGGGACAGGGGGCGAAGAGACCCAGTACTTC. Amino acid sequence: CASRGTGGEETQYF.

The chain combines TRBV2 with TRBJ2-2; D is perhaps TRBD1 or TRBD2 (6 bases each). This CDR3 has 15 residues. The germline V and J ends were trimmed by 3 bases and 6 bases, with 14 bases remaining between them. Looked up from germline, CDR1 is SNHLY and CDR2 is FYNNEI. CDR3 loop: CASSEVRGGPGELFF. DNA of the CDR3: TGTGCCAGCAGTGAGGTCAGGGGAGGCCCCGGGGAGCTGTTTTTT.

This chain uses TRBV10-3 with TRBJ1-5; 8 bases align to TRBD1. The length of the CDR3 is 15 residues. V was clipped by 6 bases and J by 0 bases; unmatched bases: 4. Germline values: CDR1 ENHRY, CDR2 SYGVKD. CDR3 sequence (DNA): TGTGCCATCAGCAAACAGGGGGATAGCAATCAGCCCCAGCATTTT. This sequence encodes CAISKQGDSNQPQHF.

CDR3 sequence reads: CASSQDPVQGHGYTF. In nucleotides, the CDR3 is TGTGCCAGCAGCCAAGATCCGGTCCAGGGACATGGCTACACCTTC. The V call is TRBV4-2, the J call TRBJ1-2; tentative D call: TRBD1 (5 bases). From germline, CDR1 is LGHNA and CDR2 YNFKEQ. The V end was cut by 0 bases, the J end by 6 bases, with 14 bases between. The CDR3 is made up of 15 amino acids.

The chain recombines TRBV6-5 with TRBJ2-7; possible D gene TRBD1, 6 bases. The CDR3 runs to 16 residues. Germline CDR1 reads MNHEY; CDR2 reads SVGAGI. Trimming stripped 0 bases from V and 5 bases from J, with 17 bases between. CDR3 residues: CASSYSPTGFVDEQYF. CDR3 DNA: TGTGCCAGCAGTTACTCCCCTACAGGGTTCGTGGACGAGCAGTACTTC.

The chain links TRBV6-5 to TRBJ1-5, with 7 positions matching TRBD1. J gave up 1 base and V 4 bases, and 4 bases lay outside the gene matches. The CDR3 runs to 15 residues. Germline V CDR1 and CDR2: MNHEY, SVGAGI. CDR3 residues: CASSSDRRSNQPQHF. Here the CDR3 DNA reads TGTGCCAGCAGTTCGGACAGGCGGAGCAATCAGCCCCAGCATTTT.

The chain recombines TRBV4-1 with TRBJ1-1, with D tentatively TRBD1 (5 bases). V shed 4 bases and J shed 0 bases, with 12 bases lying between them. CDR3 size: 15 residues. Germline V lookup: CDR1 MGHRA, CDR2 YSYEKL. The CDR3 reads CASSRGTAMNTEAFF. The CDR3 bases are TGCGCCAGCAGCCGGGGGACGGCGATGAACACTGAAGCTTTCTTT.

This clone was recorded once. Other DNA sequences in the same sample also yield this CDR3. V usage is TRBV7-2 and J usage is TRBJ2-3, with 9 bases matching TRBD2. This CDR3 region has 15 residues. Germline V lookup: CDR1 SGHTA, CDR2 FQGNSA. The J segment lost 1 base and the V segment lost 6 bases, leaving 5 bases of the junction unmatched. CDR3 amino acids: CASSLGLAGTDTQYF. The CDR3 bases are TGTGCCAGCAGTTTGGGACTAGCTGGCACAGATACGCAGTATTTT. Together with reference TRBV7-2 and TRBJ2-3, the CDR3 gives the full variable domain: GAGVSQSPSNKVTEKGKDVELRCDPISGHTALYWYRQSLGQGLEFLIYFQGNSAPDKSGLPSDRFSAERTGGSVSTLTIQRTQQEDSAVYLCASSLGLAGTDTQYFGPGTRLTVL.

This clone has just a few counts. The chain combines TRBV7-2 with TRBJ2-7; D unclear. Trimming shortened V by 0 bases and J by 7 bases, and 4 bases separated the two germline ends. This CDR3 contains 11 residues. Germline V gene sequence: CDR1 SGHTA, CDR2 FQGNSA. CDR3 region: CASSLAREQYF. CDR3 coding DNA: TGTGCCAGCAGCTTAGCGCGAGAGCAGTACTTC.

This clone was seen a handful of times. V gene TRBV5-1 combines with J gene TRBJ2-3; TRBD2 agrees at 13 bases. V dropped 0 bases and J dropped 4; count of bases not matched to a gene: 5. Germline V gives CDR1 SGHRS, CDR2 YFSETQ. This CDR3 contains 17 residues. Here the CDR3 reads CASSLAGTSGVADTQYF. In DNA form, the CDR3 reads TGCGCCAGCAGCTTGGCCGGGACTAGCGGGGTGGCAGATACGCAGTATTTT. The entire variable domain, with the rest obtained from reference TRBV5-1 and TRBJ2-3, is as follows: KAGVTQTPRYLIKTRGQQVTLSCSPISGHRSVSWYQQTPGQGLQFLFEYFSETQRNKGNFPGRFSGRQFSNSRSEMNVSTLELGDSALYLCASSLAGTSGVADTQYFGPGTRLTVL.

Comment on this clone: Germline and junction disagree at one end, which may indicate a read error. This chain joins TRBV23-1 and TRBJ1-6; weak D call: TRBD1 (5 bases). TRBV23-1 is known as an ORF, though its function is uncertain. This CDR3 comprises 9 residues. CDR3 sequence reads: CATGGRGRF. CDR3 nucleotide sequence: TGCGCCACCGGCGGGCGGGGACGCTTT.

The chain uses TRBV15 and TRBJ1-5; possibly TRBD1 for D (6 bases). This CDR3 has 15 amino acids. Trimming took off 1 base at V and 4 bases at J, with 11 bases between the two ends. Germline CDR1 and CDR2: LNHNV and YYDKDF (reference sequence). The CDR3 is CATSRAGGGNQPQHF. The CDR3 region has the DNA TGTGCCACCAGCAGAGCCGGAGGGGGGAATCAGCCCCAGCATTTT.

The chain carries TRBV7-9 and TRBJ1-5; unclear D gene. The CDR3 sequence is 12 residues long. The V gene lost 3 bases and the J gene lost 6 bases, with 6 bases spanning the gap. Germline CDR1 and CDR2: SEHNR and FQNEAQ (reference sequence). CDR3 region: CASSFDSQPQHF. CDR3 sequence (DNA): TGTGCCAGCAGCTTCGACTCTCAGCCCCAGCATTTT.

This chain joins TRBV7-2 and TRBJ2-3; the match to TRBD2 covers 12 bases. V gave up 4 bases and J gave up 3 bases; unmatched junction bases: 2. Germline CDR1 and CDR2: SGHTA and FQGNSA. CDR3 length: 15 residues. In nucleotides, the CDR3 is TGTGCCAGCAGCTGGACTAGCGGGGATACAGATACGCAGTATTTT. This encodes CASSWTSGDTDTQYF.

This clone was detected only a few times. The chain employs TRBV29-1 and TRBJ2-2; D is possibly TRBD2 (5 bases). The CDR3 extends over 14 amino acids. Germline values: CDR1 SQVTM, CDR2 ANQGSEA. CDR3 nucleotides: TGCAGTGCCGGCCGGGGATTATTCACCGGGGAGCTGTTTTTT. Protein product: CSAGRGLFTGELFF.

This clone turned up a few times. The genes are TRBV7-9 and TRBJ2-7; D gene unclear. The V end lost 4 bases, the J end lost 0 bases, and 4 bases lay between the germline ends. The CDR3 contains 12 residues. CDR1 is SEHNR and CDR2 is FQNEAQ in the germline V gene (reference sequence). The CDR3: CASSSSSYEQYF. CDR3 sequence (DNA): TGTGCCAGCAGCTCGAGCTCCTACGAGCAGTACTTC. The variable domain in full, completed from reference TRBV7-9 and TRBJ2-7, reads DTGVSQNPRHKITKRGQNVTFRCDPISEHNRLYWYRQTLGQGPEFLTYFQNEAQLEKSRLLSDRFSAERPKGSFSTLEIQRTEQGDSAMYLCASSSSSYEQYFGPGTRLTVT.

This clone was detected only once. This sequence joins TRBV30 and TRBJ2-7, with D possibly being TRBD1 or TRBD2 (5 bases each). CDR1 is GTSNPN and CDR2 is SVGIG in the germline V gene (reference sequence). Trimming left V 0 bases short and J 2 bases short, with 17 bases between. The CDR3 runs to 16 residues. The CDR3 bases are TGTGCCTGGAGTGTACCAGGGAGTGTCAAACCCTACGAGCAGTACTTC. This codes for CAWSVPGSVKPYEQYF.

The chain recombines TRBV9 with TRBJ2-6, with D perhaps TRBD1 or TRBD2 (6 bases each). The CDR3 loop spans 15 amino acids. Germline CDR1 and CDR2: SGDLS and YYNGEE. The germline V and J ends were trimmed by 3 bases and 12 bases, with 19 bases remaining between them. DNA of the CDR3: TGTGCCAGCAGCGGAGGGGGGCAGCTTTCCCCCGTCCTGACTTTC. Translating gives CASSGGGQLSPVLTF. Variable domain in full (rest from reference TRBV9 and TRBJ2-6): DSGVTQTPKHLITATGQRVTLRCSPRSGDLSVYWYQQSLDQGLQFLIQYYNGEERAKGNILERFSAQQFPDLHSELNLSSLELGDSALYFCASSGGGQLSPVLTFGAGSRLTVL.

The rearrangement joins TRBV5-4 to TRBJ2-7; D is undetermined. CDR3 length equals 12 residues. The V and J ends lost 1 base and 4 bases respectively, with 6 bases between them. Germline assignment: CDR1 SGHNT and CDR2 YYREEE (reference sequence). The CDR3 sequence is CASSLSSYEQYF. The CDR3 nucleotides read TGTGCCAGCAGCTTGTCTAGTTACGAGCAGTACTTC. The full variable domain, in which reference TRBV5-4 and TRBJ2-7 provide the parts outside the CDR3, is ETGVTQSPTHLIKTRGQQVTLRCSSQSGHNTVSWYQQALGQGPQFIFQYYREEENGRGNFPPRFSGLQFPNYSSELNVNALELDDSALYLCASSLSSYEQYFGPGTRLTVT.

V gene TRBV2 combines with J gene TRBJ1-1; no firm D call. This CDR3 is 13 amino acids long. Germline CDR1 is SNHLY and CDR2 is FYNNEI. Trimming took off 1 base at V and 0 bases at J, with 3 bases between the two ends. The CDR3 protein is CASSEDLNTEAFF. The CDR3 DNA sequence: TGTGCCAGCAGTGAAGATCTGAACACTGAAGCTTTCTTT.

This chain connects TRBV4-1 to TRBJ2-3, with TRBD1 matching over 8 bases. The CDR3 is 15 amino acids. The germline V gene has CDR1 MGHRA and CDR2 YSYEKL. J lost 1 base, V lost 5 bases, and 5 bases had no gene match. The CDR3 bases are TGCGCCAGCAGCTACACAGGGGGACGCACAGATACGCAGTATTTT. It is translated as CASSYTGGRTDTQYF.

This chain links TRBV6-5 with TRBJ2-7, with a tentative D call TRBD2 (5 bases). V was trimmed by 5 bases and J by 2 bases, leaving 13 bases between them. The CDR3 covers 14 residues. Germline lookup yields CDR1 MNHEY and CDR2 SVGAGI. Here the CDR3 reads CASSTVAGAYEQYF. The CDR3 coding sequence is TGTGCCAGCAGTACCGTCGCCGGGGCCTACGAGCAGTACTTC.